One and the same sample provided the 6 T cell receptor beta chains below, sequenced in a study of T cells in Graves' hyperthyroidism and ophthalmopathy. Amplification yielded TCR beta CDR3 regions, with RNA transcripts as the source. HTBI primers were employed in a first-round RT-PCR of the TCR CDR3. Using its own MiXCR run on the multiplex PCR reads, TCRdb lists one record per CDR3 protein. This table holds about 380,000 distinct CDR3 sequences, about 14% found once. Sequenced material: blood. Receptors were obtained from a man between 25 and 39 years old with Graves' hyperthyroidism that later progressed to Graves' ophthalmopathy.

This clonotype was detected a few times. The chain uses TRBV20-1 and TRBJ1-3; a weak D match, TRBD1 (5 bases). The CDR3 extends over 15 amino acids. Trimming shortened V by 0 bases and J by 3 bases, and 12 bases separated the two germline ends. Germline loops: CDR1 DFQATT, CDR2 SNEGSKA (reference sequence). Here the CDR3 reads CSARDTGRVGNTIYF. In DNA form, the CDR3 reads TGCAGTGCTAGAGATACGGGCAGGGTTGGAAACACCATATATTTT.

This clonotype was detected ten times or more. The rearrangement uses TRBV6-1 and TRBJ1-2, with no clear D. Trimming stripped 5 bases from V and 2 bases from J, with 12 bases between. Germline V gives CDR1 MNHNS, CDR2 SASEGT. The CDR3 is 14 amino acids. CDR3 loop: CASSPRMANYGYTF. Here the CDR3 DNA reads TGTGCCAGCAGTCCCCGTATGGCCAACTATGGCTACACCTTC.

This clonotype was detected many times. The chain employs TRBV12-5 and TRBJ2-1; D uncertain. V lost 4 bases, J lost 5 bases, and 3 bases lay in between. This CDR3 spans 11 amino acids. In germline, CDR1 is LGHNT, CDR2 FRNRAP. CDR3 loop: CASGSDNEQFF. CDR3 in DNA: TGTGCTAGTGGTTCCGACAATGAGCAGTTCTTC. Filled out from reference TRBV12-5 and TRBJ2-1, the complete variable domain reads DARVTQTPRHKVTEMGQEVTMRCQPILGHNTVFWYRQTMMQGLELLAYFRNRAPLDDSGMPKDRFSAEMPDATLATLKIQPSEPRDSAVYFCASGSDNEQFFGPGTRLTVL.

This clonotype was observed at least ten times. The chain carries TRBV2 and TRBJ1-6; TRBD1 agrees at 10 bases. The V segment lost 3 bases and the J segment 10 bases; nucleotides outside the gene matches: 6. The CDR3 is made up of 15 amino acids. CDR1 SNHLY and CDR2 FYNNEI come from the germline V gene. CDR3 in amino acids: CASSDRTGGGSPLHF. CDR3 DNA: TGTGCCAGCAGTGACAGGACAGGGGGAGGATCACCCCTCCACTTT.

This clonotype was recorded many times. The V and J genes are TRBV3-1 and TRBJ2-7, with a possible D match to TRBD1 (5 bases). Germline V gene data show CDR1 as LGHDT and CDR2 as YNNKEL (reference sequence). The V and J ends lost 4 bases and 1 base respectively, with 11 bases between them. This CDR3 has 14 residues. CDR3 region: CASSLVSGSYEQYF. CDR3 bases: TGTGCCAGCAGCCTCGTTTCAGGGTCCTACGAGCAGTACTTC.

Points on this clonotype: With a much larger clone just one base away, this may be a read error. The chain recombines TRBV6-1 with TRBJ1-5; TRBD1 might be the D (5 bases). The germline V gene has CDR1 MNHNS and CDR2 SASEGT. Deletions cut 7 bases from V and 4 bases from J, with 17 bases between. The CDR3 length is 15 residues. CDR3 protein: CASTSGPDYNQPQHF. CDR3 in DNA: TGTGCCAGCACCTCAGGGCCGGACTATAATCAGCCCCAGCATTTT.